The T cell receptor beta chain under discussion was sequenced for a study of human T cells and chemical hapten exposure. The time point here: patch test 3, about 24 weeks after DPC sensitization. As for treatment: therapeutic diphenylcyclopropenone sensitization with weekly scalp DPC. From germline, CDR1 is KGHSH and CDR2 LQKENI. The V gene end was trimmed by 0 bases and the J gene end by 3 bases; junction bases not matched to a gene: 1. This CDR3 contains 15 residues. Single cDNA molecules in the library carried unique molecular identifiers attached during preparation. TCRdb processed the RACE reads anew with MiXCR; each CDR3 protein has one entry. The sample includes 150,000 to 200,000 distinct CDR3 sequences, more than 20% seen only once; the top ten take 2.5%.

Material: whole blood, obtained in connection with sensitization to the hapten diphenylcyclopropenone (DPC). The clonotype comes from a woman aged 40 to 55 with alopecia areata. Some clones in this sample may be carry-over from other donors' samples. This chain connects TRBV18 to TRBJ2-7, with TRBD1 identical over 11 bases. The CDR3 sequence: CASSPPGTGGYEQYF. In DNA, the CDR3 is TGTGCCAGCTCACCACCCGGGACAGGGGGCTACGAGCAGTACTTC.